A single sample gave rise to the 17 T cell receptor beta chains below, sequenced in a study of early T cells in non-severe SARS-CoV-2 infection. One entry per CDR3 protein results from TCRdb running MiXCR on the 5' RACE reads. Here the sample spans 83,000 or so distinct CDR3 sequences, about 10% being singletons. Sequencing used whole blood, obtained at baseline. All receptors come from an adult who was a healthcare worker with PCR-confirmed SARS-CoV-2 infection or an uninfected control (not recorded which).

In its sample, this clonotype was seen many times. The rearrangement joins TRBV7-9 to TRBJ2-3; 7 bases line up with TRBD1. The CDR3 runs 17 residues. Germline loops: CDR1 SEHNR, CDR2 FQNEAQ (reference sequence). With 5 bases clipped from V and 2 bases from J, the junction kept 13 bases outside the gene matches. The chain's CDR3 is CASSRFMPGQTTDTQYF. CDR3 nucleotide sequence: TGTGCCAGCAGCCGATTTATGCCGGGACAGACCACAGATACGCAGTATTTT.

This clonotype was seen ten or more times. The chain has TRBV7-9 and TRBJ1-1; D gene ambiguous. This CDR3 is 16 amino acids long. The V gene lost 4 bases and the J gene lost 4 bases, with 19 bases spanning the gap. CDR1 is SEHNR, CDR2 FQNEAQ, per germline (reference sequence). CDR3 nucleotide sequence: TGTGCCAGCAGCTCACTCGACGTAGGGCTTTCCACTGAAGCTTTCTTT. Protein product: CASSSLDVGLSTEAFF.

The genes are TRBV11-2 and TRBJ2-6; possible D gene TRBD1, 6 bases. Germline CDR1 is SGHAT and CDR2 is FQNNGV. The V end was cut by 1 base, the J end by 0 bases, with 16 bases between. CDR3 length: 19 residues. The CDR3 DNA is TGTGCCAGCAGCTTAGGGGGATTTTGGGACACCTCTGGGGCCAACGTCCTGACTTTC. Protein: CASSLGGFWDTSGANVLTF.

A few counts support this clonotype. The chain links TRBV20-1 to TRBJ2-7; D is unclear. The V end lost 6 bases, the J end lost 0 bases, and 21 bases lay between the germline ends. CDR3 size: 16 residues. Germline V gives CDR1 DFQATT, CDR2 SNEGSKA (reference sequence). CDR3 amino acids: CSAANSGVTSSYEQYF. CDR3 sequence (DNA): TGCAGTGCCGCAAATTCTGGTGTCACGAGCTCCTACGAGCAGTACTTC.

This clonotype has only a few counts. CDR3 amino acids: CASSAFSGTGTGELFF. CDR3 in DNA: TGTGCCAGCAGCGCGTTTAGCGGGACCGGCACCGGGGAGCTGTTTTTT. The chain joins TRBV7-2 to TRBJ2-2, with 8 bases matching TRBD2. The CDR3 runs 16 residues. V lost 5 bases to trimming and J lost 4 bases; unmatched junction nucleotides: 9. The V gene's germline CDR1 is SGHTA and CDR2 FQGNSA.

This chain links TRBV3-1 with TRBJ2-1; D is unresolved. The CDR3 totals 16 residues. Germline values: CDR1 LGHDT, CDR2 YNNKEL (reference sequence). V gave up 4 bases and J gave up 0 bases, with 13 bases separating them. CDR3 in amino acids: CASSLPERSSYNEQFF. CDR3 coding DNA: TGTGCCAGCAGCCTTCCAGAGCGAAGCTCCTACAATGAGCAGTTCTTC.

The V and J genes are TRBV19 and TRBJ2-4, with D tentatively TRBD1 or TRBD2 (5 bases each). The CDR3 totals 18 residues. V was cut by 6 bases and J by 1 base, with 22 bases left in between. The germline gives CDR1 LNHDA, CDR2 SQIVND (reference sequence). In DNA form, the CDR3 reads TGTGCCAGTAGCCTTCTCGGGATCCAGGGTACGGCCAAAAACATTCAGTACTTC. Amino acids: CASSLLGIQGTAKNIQYF.

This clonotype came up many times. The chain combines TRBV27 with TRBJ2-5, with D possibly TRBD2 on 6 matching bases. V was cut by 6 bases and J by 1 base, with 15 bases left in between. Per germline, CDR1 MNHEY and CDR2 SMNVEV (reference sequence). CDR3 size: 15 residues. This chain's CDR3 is CASSPSEGFQETQYF. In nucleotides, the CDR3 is TGTGCCAGCAGCCCGTCGGAGGGGTTCCAAGAGACCCAGTACTTC.

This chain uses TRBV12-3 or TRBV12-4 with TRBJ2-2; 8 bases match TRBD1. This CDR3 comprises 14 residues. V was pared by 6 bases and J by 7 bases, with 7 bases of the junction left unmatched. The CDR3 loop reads CASSRQGLVGELFF. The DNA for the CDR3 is TGTGCCAGCAGCCGACAGGGGTTGGTCGGGGAGCTGTTTTTT.

The CDR3 here is CASSEGGLETQYF. The CDR3 DNA sequence: TGTGCCAGCAGCGAGGGGGGATTAGAGACCCAGTACTTC. V is TRBV6-1 and J is TRBJ2-5; the D call may be TRBD1 or TRBD2 (6 bases each). CDR3 length: 13 residues. V was pared by 6 bases and J by 4 bases, with 12 bases between. In germline, CDR1 is MNHNS, CDR2 SASEGT.

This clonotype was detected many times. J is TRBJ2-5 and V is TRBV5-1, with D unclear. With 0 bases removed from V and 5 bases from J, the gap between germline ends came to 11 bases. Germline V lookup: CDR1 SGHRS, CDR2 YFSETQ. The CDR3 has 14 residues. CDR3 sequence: CASSLEVLGETQYF. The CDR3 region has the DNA TGCGCCAGCAGCTTGGAGGTCCTTGGGGAGACCCAGTACTTC.

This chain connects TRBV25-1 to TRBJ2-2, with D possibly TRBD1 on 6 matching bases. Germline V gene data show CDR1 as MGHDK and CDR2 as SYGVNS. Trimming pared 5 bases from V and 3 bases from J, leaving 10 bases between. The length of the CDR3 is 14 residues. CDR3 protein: CASSRSGDTGELFF. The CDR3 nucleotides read TGTGCCAGCAGTCGGTCAGGGGACACCGGGGAGCTGTTTTTT.

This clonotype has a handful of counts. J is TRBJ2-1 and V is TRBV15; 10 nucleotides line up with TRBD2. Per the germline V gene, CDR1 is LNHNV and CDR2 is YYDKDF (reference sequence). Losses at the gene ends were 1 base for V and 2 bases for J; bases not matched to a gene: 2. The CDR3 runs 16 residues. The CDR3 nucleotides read TGTGCCACCAGCAGAGTCGGACTAGCGGCCTACAATGAGCAGTTCTTC. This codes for CATSRVGLAAYNEQFF. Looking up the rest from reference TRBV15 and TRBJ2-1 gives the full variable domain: DAMVIQNPRYQVTQFGKPVTLSCSQTLNHNVMYWYQQKSSQAPKLLFHYYDKDFNNEADTPDNFQSRRPNTSFCFLDIRSPGLGDTAMYLCATSRVGLAAYNEQFFGPGTRLTVL.

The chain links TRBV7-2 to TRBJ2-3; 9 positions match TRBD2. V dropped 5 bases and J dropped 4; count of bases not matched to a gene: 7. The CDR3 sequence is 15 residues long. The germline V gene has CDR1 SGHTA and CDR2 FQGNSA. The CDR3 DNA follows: TGTGCCAGCAGCAAACTCAGCGGGAGGTCAGATACGCAGTATTTT. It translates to CASSKLSGRSDTQYF.

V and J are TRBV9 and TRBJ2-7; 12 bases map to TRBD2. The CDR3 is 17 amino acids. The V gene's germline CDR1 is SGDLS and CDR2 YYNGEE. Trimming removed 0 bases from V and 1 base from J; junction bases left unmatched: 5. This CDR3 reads CASSVGGLAGTSYEQYF. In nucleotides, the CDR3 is TGTGCCAGCAGCGTAGGAGGACTAGCGGGGACATCCTACGAGCAGTACTTC. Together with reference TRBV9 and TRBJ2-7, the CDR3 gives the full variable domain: DSGVTQTPKHLITATGQRVTLRCSPRSGDLSVYWYQQSLDQGLQFLIQYYNGEERAKGNILERFSAQQFPDLHSELNLSSLELGDSALYFCASSVGGLAGTSYEQYFGPGTRLTVT.

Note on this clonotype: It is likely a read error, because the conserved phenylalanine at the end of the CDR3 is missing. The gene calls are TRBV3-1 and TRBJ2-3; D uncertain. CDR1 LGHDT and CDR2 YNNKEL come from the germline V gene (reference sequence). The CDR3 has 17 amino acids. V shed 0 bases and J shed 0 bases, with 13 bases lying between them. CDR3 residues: CASSQDAVSLSTDTQYS. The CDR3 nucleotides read TGTGCCAGCAGCCAAGATGCGGTTAGCCTTAGCACAGATACGCAGTATTCT.

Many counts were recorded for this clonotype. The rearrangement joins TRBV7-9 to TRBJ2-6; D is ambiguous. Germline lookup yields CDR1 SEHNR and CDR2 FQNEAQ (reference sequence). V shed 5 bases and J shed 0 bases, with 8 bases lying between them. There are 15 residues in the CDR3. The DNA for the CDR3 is TGTGCCAGCAGCATTGACTCCTCTGGGGCCAACGTCCTGACTTTC. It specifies CASSIDSSGANVLTF.